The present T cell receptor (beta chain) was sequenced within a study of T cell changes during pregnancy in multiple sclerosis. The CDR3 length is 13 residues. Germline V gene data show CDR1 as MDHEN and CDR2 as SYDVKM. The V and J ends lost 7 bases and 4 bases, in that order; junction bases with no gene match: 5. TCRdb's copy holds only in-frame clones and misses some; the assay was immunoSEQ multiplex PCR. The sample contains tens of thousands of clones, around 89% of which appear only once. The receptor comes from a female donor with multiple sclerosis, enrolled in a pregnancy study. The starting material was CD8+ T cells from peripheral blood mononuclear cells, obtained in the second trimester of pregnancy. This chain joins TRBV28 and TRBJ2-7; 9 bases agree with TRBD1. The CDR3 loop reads CASTPGQGYEQYF. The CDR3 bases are TGTGCCAGCACCCCCGGACAGGGGTACGAGCAGTACTTC.